Each of the 32 T cell receptor beta chains below was sequenced from the same sample in a study of blood T cell repertoires in COVID-19. Sequencing was performed with immunoSEQ multiplex PCR; in TCRdb, only in-frame clones are kept and a portion is missing. The data contain 95,000 to 110,000 clones, 89% of them singletons. The sample was peripheral blood. These receptors all come from a woman in her sixties or seventies with acute or convalescent COVID-19.

The rearrangement links TRBV11-2 to TRBJ1-2; 7 nucleotides agree with TRBD1. Germline lookup yields CDR1 SGHAT and CDR2 FQNNGV. Germline trimming cut 5 bases from V and 1 base from J; bases unmatched to any gene: 10. This CDR3 is built from 16 residues. The CDR3 nucleotides read TGTGCCAGCAGCGCCAGACAGGGACGACTTAACTATGGCTACACCTTC. It encodes CASSARQGRLNYGYTF. The whole variable domain, remainder taken from reference TRBV11-2 and TRBJ1-2, is EAGVAQSPRYKIIEKRQSVAFWCNPISGHATLYWYQQILGQGPKLLIQFQNNGVVDDSQLPKDRFSAERLKGVDSTLKIQPAKLEDSAVYLCASSARQGRLNYGYTFGSGTRLTVV.

This chain links TRBV3-1 (or the pseudogene TRBV3-2) with TRBJ1-6; the match to TRBD1 covers 9 bases. The germline CDR1 and CDR2 sequences are LGHDT and YNNKEL (reference sequence). This CDR3 comprises 15 residues. V was pared by 6 bases and J by 11 bases, with 11 bases of the junction left unmatched. The CDR3 here is CASRPAGTGLTPLHF. The CDR3 nucleotides read TGTGCCAGCAGACCTGCCGGGACAGGGTTGACACCCCTCCACTTT.

CDR3 in amino acids: CATSDYGGYTF. CDR3 nucleotides: TGTGCCACCAGTGATTACGGTGGCTACACCTTC. This chain links TRBV24-1 with TRBJ1-2; D is uncertain. Germline V CDR1 and CDR2: KGHDR, SFDVKD. V was pared by 2 bases and J by 7 bases, with 4 bases between. The CDR3 extends over 11 amino acids.

This clone came up once. CDR3 in amino acids: CASGTGNTGELFF. CDR3 nucleotides: TGTGCCAGCGGGACAGGGAACACCGGGGAGCTGTTTTTT. V gene TRBV2 combines with J gene TRBJ2-2, with 8 bases lining up with TRBD1. The CDR3 spans 13 residues. V lost 8 bases to trimming and J lost 1 base; unmatched junction nucleotides: 0. Germline V gene lookup returns CDR1 SNHLY and CDR2 FYNNEI.

V is TRBV4-1 and J is TRBJ1-3; maybe TRBD1 (6 bases). The CDR3 runs 16 residues. Germline V gives CDR1 MGHRA, CDR2 YSYEKL. Trimming took off 5 bases at V and 3 bases at J, with 17 bases between the two ends. The CDR3 sequence: CASSARQESNGNTIYF. The CDR3 DNA reads TGCGCCAGCAGCGCCCGACAGGAATCTAATGGAAACACCATATATTTT.

V is TRBV24-1 and J is TRBJ2-1; no clear D. CDR1 and CDR2 from the germline V gene are KGHDR and SFDVKD. The CDR3 runs 12 residues. Trimming removed 4 bases at V and 11 bases at J, with 11 bases between. The CDR3 is CATSERGIQQFF. DNA of the CDR3: TGTGCCACCAGTGAAAGAGGTATACAGCAGTTCTTC.

The gene calls are TRBV3-1 (or the pseudogene TRBV3-2) and TRBJ2-1; D gene unclear. V lost 0 bases to trimming and J lost 4 bases, with 10 bases between them. Looked up from germline, CDR1 is LGHDT and CDR2 is YNNKEL (reference sequence). CDR3 size: 15 residues. Here the CDR3 reads CASSQDWASYNEQFF. In DNA form, the CDR3 reads TGTGCCAGCAGCCAAGACTGGGCGTCGTACAATGAGCAGTTCTTC.

V and J are TRBV28 and TRBJ1-2, with TRBD1 identical over 8 bases. J was trimmed by 5 bases and V by 5 bases; bases with no gene match: 4. The length of the CDR3 is 13 residues. CDR1 MDHEN and CDR2 SYDVKM come from the germline V gene. This chain's CDR3 is CASSTGTGYGYTF. CDR3 DNA sequence: TGTGCCAGCAGTACCGGGACAGGTTATGGCTACACCTTC.

V and J are TRBV21-1 and TRBJ2-1; whether TRBD2, the table's D call, matches the DNA was not checked. TRBV21-1 is assigned pseudogene status. The CDR3 is 15 residues long. Written as DNA, the CDR3 is TGTGCCAGCAGCCCGCGGGACTACTCCTACAATGAGCAGTTCTTC. It specifies CASSPRDYSYNEQFF.

The rearrangement links TRBV6-5 to TRBJ2-1, with TRBD2 matching 12 bases. The V gene end was trimmed by 8 bases and the J gene end by 8 bases; junction bases not matched to a gene: 4. The CDR3 runs 13 residues. Germline loops: CDR1 MNHEY, CDR2 SVGAGI. The CDR3 reads CASVLAGGYEQFF. In DNA form, the CDR3 reads TGTGCCAGCGTTCTAGCGGGAGGGTATGAGCAGTTCTTC.

The V call is TRBV7-3, the J call TRBJ2-1; the D gene is possibly TRBD2 (5 bases). V lost 5 bases and J lost 5, with 19 bases in between. The CDR3 loop spans 16 amino acids. Germline V gives CDR1 SGHTA, CDR2 FQGTGA. For the CDR3, the DNA is TGTGCCAGCAGCCGAGAGAGGGAGCGCTCAAACAATGAGCAGTTCTTC. Residues: CASSRERERSNNEQFF.

The chain combines TRBV6-4 with TRBJ1-1; 10 nucleotides match TRBD1. In germline, CDR1 is MRHNA, CDR2 SNTAGT. The CDR3 has 16 residues. Trimming cost V 6 bases and J 6 bases; bases outside gene matches: 13. CDR3 residues: CASSRWDRGGIAEAFF. Written as DNA, the CDR3 is TGTGCCAGCAGCAGGTGGGACAGGGGTGGGATCGCTGAAGCTTTCTTT.

The chain carries TRBV3-1 (or the pseudogene TRBV3-2) and TRBJ2-1; D is uncertain. V gave up 0 bases and J gave up 7 bases, with 7 bases separating them. Germline V CDR1 and CDR2: LGHDT, YNNKEL (reference sequence). There are 13 residues in the CDR3. The CDR3 region is CASSQDARNEQFF. DNA for the CDR3: TGTGCCAGCAGCCAAGACGCTAGGAATGAGCAGTTCTTC.

The rearrangement links TRBV5-1 to TRBJ2-2; D gene unclear. This CDR3 is 13 amino acids long. V was cut by 0 bases and J by 5 bases, with 5 bases left in between. Germline-derived CDR1 and CDR2 are SGHRS and YFSETQ. The CDR3 region is CASSLDRTGELFF. CDR3 in DNA: TGCGCCAGCAGCTTGGATCGGACCGGGGAGCTGTTTTTT.

The rearrangement links TRBV28 to TRBJ1-2; D is unresolved. The germline CDR1 and CDR2 sequences are MDHEN and SYDVKM. The CDR3 runs to 13 residues. V lost 6 bases, J lost 2 bases, and 10 bases lay in between. The CDR3 nucleotides are TGTGCCAGCAGCTTAACAGTGAACTATGGCTACACCTTC. This translates into CASSLTVNYGYTF.

The V and J genes are TRBV18 and TRBJ2-5; 9 bases are shared with TRBD1. The germline V gene encodes CDR1 KGHSH and CDR2 LQKENI. The CDR3 covers 13 residues. The junction had 3 bases not matched to a gene; V was cut back by 8 bases and J by 2 bases. The CDR3 DNA sequence: TGTGCCAGCCGGACAGGGGCACAAGAGACCCAGTACTTC. This encodes CASRTGAQETQYF.

The genes are TRBV7-6 and TRBJ2-6; the D is unclear. The germline gives CDR1 SGHVS, CDR2 FNYEAQ. V lost 5 bases and J 0 bases, leaving 8 bases between the germline ends. The CDR3 spans 15 residues. CDR3 amino acids: CASSPQDSGANVLTF. CDR3 nucleotides: TGTGCCAGCAGCCCTCAGGACTCTGGGGCCAACGTCCTGACTTTC.

The V call is TRBV9, the J call TRBJ1-6; D call uncertain. Germline values: CDR1 SGDLS, CDR2 YYNGEE. This CDR3 has 15 amino acids. V dropped 2 bases and J dropped 10 bases, with 16 bases sitting between them. The CDR3 is CASSVGVDLRSPLHF. The DNA for the CDR3 is TGTGCCAGCAGCGTCGGGGTGGATTTGAGGTCACCCCTCCACTTT.

V usage is TRBV11-3 and J usage is TRBJ2-1; possibly TRBD1 for D (5 bases). The CDR3 sequence is 11 residues long. V shed 2 bases and J shed 9 bases, with 5 bases lying between them. Germline-derived CDR1 and CDR2 are SGHNT and YENEEA. CDR3 in amino acids: CASSLRGEQFF. The CDR3 DNA reads as TGTGCCAGCAGCTTAAGGGGTGAGCAGTTCTTC.

The chain has TRBV7-6 and TRBJ1-3; D perhaps matches TRBD1 (6 bases). CDR1 and CDR2 from the germline V gene are SGHVS and FNYEAQ. With 2 bases removed from V and 0 bases from J, the gap between germline ends came to 17 bases. The CDR3 extends over 18 amino acids. The CDR3 here is CASSLLSGQRNSGNTIYF. The CDR3 DNA is TGTGCCAGCAGCTTACTGTCAGGACAGCGCAACTCTGGAAACACCATATATTTT.

The CDR3 DNA follows: TGTGCCAGCAGCCCGGGGGGACAGGGGGCAGACATTCAGTACTTC. It yields the protein CASSPGGQGADIQYF. This sequence joins TRBV7-2 and TRBJ2-4; 12 nucleotides align to TRBD1. Trimming at V came to 5 bases and at J to 8 bases, leaving 7 bases not matched to a gene. The CDR3 covers 15 residues. Looked up from germline, CDR1 is SGHTA and CDR2 is FQGNSA.

This sequence joins TRBV9 and TRBJ2-2, with 11 positions matching TRBD2. CDR3 size: 17 residues. Trimming at V came to 0 bases and at J to 0 bases, leaving 1 base not matched to a gene. Germline-derived CDR1 and CDR2 are SGDLS and YYNGEE. The CDR3 nucleotides read TGTGCCAGCAGCGTAGCGACTAGCGGGACGAACACCGGGGAGCTGTTTTTT. Translation gives CASSVATSGTNTGELFF.

This chain links TRBV5-8 with TRBJ2-1; 12 positions agree with TRBD2. The germline V gene encodes CDR1 SGHTS and CDR2 YDEGEE. This CDR3 comprises 17 residues. V was pared by 0 bases and J by 1 base, with 2 bases of the junction left unmatched. As DNA, the CDR3 is TGTGCCAGCAGCTTGGGACTAGCGGGAGTTTCCTACAATGAGCAGTTCTTC. Translated, it gives CASSLGLAGVSYNEQFF.

This clone appeared a few times. This chain links TRBV3-1 (or the pseudogene TRBV3-2) with TRBJ1-6; D is possibly TRBD1 (5 bases). V was pared by 3 bases and J by 7 bases, with 7 bases between. In germline, CDR1 is LGHDT, CDR2 YNNKEL (reference sequence). The CDR3 length is 13 residues. The CDR3 DNA is TGTGCCAGCAGCCAGGGACTAAATTCACCCCTCCACTTT. Its protein is CASSQGLNSPLHF.

V usage is TRBV7-3 and J usage is TRBJ2-1, with TRBD2 identical over 8 bases. Germline V gene lookup returns CDR1 SGHTA and CDR2 FQGTGA. This CDR3 spans 15 amino acids. The trim removed 1 base at V and 4 bases at J, leaving 3 bases unmatched. The DNA of the CDR3 is TGTGCCAGCAGCTTAAGCGGGAGGTTGTACAATGAGCAGTTCTTC. Translation: CASSLSGRLYNEQFF.

This chain uses TRBV28 with TRBJ1-5; D is unclear. Per the germline V gene, CDR1 is MDHEN and CDR2 is SYDVKM. The CDR3 extends over 13 amino acids. V lost 7 bases to trimming and J lost 5 bases, with 12 bases between them. DNA of the CDR3: TGTGCCAGCACCCGGGGTAGAGATCAGCCCCAGCATTTT. This codes for CASTRGRDQPQHF. Filled out from reference TRBV28 and TRBJ1-5, the complete variable domain reads DVKVTQSSRYLVKRTGEKVFLECVQDMDHENMFWYRQDPGLGLRLIYFSYDVKMKEKGDIPEGYSVSREKKERFSLILESASTNQTSMYLCASTRGRDQPQHFGDGTRLSIL.

This rearrangement joins TRBV27 to TRBJ2-7; TRBD1 agrees at 12 bases. Germline V lookup: CDR1 MNHEY, CDR2 SMNVEV (reference sequence). With V trimmed by 4 bases and J by 7 bases, 11 bases remained unmatched. The CDR3 extends over 16 amino acids. CDR3 DNA: TGTGCCAGCAGTTCACCTCGGGACAGGGGGCGCGGGGAGCAGTACTTC. It encodes CASSSPRDRGRGEQYF.

The chain recombines TRBV20-1 with TRBJ2-1; unclear D gene. Germline loops: CDR1 DFQATT, CDR2 SNEGSKA (reference sequence). There are 11 residues in the CDR3. V was trimmed by 1 base and J by 7 bases, leaving 5 bases between them. The chain's CDR3 is CSARVNNEQFF. The CDR3 DNA follows: TGCAGTGCTAGAGTTAATAATGAGCAGTTCTTC.

The chain's CDR3 is CASSRGAREETQYF. The CDR3 coding sequence is TGTGCCAGCAGCCGGGGGGCTAGGGAGGAGACCCAGTACTTC. This chain joins TRBV9 and TRBJ2-5; the D gene is possibly TRBD2 (7 bases). Trimming stripped 4 bases from V and 5 bases from J, with 15 bases between. The CDR3 runs 14 residues. Germline lookup yields CDR1 SGDLS and CDR2 YYNGEE.

The chain links TRBV7-9 to TRBJ1-1; D gene unclear. Per germline, CDR1 SEHNR and CDR2 FQNEAQ (reference sequence). This CDR3 is built from 14 residues. V was shortened by 2 bases and J by 0 bases, with 7 bases between the two germline ends. CDR3 protein: CASSLLNMNTEAFF. The CDR3 nucleotides read TGTGCCAGCAGCTTATTGAACATGAACACTGAAGCTTTCTTT. Full variable domain (remainder filled in from reference TRBV7-9 and TRBJ1-1): DTGVSQNPRHKITKRGQNVTFRCDPISEHNRLYWYRQTLGQGPEFLTYFQNEAQLEKSRLLSDRFSAERPKGSFSTLEIQRTEQGDSAMYLCASSLLNMNTEAFFGQGTRLTVV.

This chain links TRBV19 with TRBJ2-3; TRBD1 matches at 10 bases. This CDR3 contains 14 residues. Trimming removed 10 bases from V and 3 bases from J; junction bases left unmatched: 7. Germline assignment: CDR1 LNHDA and CDR2 SQIVND (reference sequence). CDR3 bases: TGTGCCACCGGACAGGGGGTTAGAACAGATACGCAGTATTTT. The encoded protein is CATGQGVRTDTQYF.

The chain uses TRBV5-1 and TRBJ1-1; 8 positions match TRBD1. CDR3 length: 13 amino acids. The germline V gene has CDR1 SGHRS and CDR2 YFSETQ. V shed 4 bases, J shed 9 bases, and the junction held 8 bases outside the gene matches. The CDR3: CASSLGQGGKAFF. The CDR3 DNA reads as TGCGCCAGCAGCCTCGGACAGGGAGGGAAAGCTTTCTTT.